This T cell receptor (beta chain) was documented in a study of blood T cell repertoires in COVID-19. In the study overall: COVID-19 samples from acute and convalescent phases originated in the United States, Italy and Spain. Sample material is recorded as cDNA or gDNA derived from T cells, B-cell-depleted T cells, or PBMCs.

This CDR3 spans 15 amino acids. CDR1 and CDR2 from the germline V gene are LNHDA and SQIVND (reference sequence). The junction had 4 bases not matched to a gene; V was cut back by 3 bases and J by 1 base. In the original analysis: Estimation of nucleated cell counts was performed using reference gene primer amplification. TCRdb's copy holds only in-frame clones and misses some; the assay was immunoSEQ multiplex PCR. Clone size and V and J calls were adopted from that table, with D and trimming inferred from the DNA. The repertoire includes about 240,000 clones, approximately 78% of them detected once, and around 11% sits in the top ten.

The sequence was obtained from a woman aged 60-70 years with active or convalescent COVID-19. Sequences were obtained from peripheral blood. The rearrangement joins TRBV19 to TRBJ1-2; 8 nucleotides line up with TRBD1. This chain's CDR3 is CASSMGQDGNYGYTF. In nucleotides, the CDR3 is TGTGCCAGTAGTATGGGACAGGATGGTAACTATGGCTACACCTTC.